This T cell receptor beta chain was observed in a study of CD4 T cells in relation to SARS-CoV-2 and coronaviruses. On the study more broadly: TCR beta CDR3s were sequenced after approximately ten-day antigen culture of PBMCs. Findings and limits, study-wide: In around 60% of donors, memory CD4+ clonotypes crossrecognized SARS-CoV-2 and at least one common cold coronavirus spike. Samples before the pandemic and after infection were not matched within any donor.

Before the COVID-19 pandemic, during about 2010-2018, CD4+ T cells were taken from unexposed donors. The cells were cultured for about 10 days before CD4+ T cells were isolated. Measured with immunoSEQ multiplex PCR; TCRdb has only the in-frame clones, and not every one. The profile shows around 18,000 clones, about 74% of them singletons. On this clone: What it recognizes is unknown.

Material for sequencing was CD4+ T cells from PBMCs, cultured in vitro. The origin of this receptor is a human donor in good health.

The CDR3 nucleotides read TGTGCCAGTAGGGGGGCCGGGACAAGCAATCAGCCCCAGCATTTT. Amino acids: CASRGAGTSNQPQHF. The chain joins TRBV19 to TRBJ1-5, with a weak D call TRBD1 (6 bases). Trimming left V 6 bases short and J 1 base short, with 13 bases between. The length of the CDR3 is 15 residues. CDR1 and CDR2 from the germline V gene are LNHDA and SQIVND (reference sequence).